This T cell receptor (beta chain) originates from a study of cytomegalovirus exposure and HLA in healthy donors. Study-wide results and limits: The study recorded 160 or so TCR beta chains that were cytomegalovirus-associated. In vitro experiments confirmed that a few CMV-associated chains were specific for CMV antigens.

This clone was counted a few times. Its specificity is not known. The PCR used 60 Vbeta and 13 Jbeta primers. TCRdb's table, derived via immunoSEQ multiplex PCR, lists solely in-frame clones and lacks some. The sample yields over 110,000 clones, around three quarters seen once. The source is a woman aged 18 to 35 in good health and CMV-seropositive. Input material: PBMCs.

This CDR3 reads CASTPTSGGAADTQYF. CDR3 DNA: TGTGCCAGTACCCCGACTAGCGGGGGGGCGGCAGATACGCAGTATTTT. The chain carries TRBV19 and TRBJ2-3; TRBD2 matches 14 bases. This CDR3 region has 16 residues. Germline V gene data show CDR1 as LNHDA and CDR2 as SQIVND (reference sequence). The trim removed 7 bases at V and 4 bases at J, leaving 7 bases unmatched. The complete variable domain, with remaining parts taken from reference TRBV19 and TRBJ2-3, reads DGGITQSPKYLFRKEGQNVTLSCEQNLNHDAMYWYRQDPGQGLRLIYYSQIVNDFQKGDIAEGYSVSREKKESFPLTVTSAQKNPTAFYLCASTPTSGGAADTQYFGPGTRLTVL.